This T cell receptor beta chain emerged from a study of human T cells and chemical hapten exposure. Study details: 0.01% DPC was applied to the upper back in patch tests, which were read at 6 days.

From the RACE reads, TCRdb called clonotypes with MiXCR, one entry per CDR3 protein. This sample yields approximately 100,000 distinct CDR3 sequences, of which approximately 10% are seen a single time; under 4.5% belongs to the top ten. Noted time point: patch test 1, 2 weeks after DPC sensitization. As to treatment: therapeutic diphenylcyclopropenone sensitization with weekly scalp DPC. Germline CDR1 DFQATT, CDR2 SNEGSKA (reference sequence). Trimming stripped 0 bases from V and 0 bases from J, with 6 bases between. The CDR3 spans 14 residues. The V call is TRBV20-1, the J call TRBJ1-5, with unresolved D. The clonotype comes from a woman aged 40 to 55 with alopecia areata. Some clones in this sample may be carry-over from other donors' samples. The specimen comprised whole blood, sampled in connection with sensitization to the hapten diphenylcyclopropenone (DPC). CDR3 sequence (DNA): TGCAGTGCTAGAGACAGGATTAGCAATCAGCCCCAGCATTTT. The encoded protein is CSARDRISNQPQHF.